This TCR beta chain was identified in a study of cytomegalovirus exposure and HLA in healthy donors. It was with 60 Vbeta and 13 Jbeta primers that the PCR ran. The table came from immunoSEQ multiplex PCR; TCRdb's copy has only in-frame clones and leaves some out. The profile shows 60,000 to 75,000 clones, 73% of them singletons. CDR1 SNHLY and CDR2 FYNNEI come from the germline V gene. V was shortened by 4 bases and J by 0 bases, with 7 bases between the two germline ends. The CDR3 extends over 15 amino acids. The genes are TRBV2 and TRBJ2-6; D uncertain. The TCR was taken from a man aged 45 to 65 in good health and CMV-seronegative. Source material: PBMCs. The CDR3 bases are TGTGCCAGCAGTGGAGGATCCTCTGGGGCCAACGTCCTGACTTTC. Its translation: CASSGGSSGANVLTF.